The rows below give T cell receptor beta chains drawn from one sample of a study of CD8 T cells in Susac syndrome. TCRdb analysed the immunoSEQ multiplex PCR reads with MiXCR anew, one entry per CDR3 protein. Of 180,000 or so distinct CDR3 sequences in the sample, just under 95% were seen once. Sequencing input: CD4+ T cells from PBMCs. The receptors were gathered from a human donor in good health. The CDR3 runs from the conserved cysteine through the conserved F or W. The D gene is left open where the match is weak. Clone size appears in some rows only: once, few, many, or a class for an expanded clone.

clone_size	cdr3_length	j_call	v_call	d_call	cdr3_nt	cdr3_aa
NA	13	TRBJ1-1	TRBV6-1	NA	TGTGCCAGCACCATGACAGCGTACACTGAAGCTTTCTTT	CASTMTAYTEAFF
NA	14	TRBJ2-7	TRBV9	NA	TGTGCCAGCAGCTCGGGATACGGGACGGACGAGCAGTACTTC	CASSSGYGTDEQYF
NA	18	TRBJ2-1	TRBV4-2	TRBD2	TGTGCCAGCAGCCAAGATAAAGGGACTAGCGGGGGGGCCGGTGAGCAGTTCTTC	CASSQDKGTSGGAGEQFF
NA	13	TRBJ1-5	TRBV5-6	NA	TGTGCCAGCAGCGTAACGCAGGGTCAGCCCCAGCATTTT	CASSVTQGQPQHF
NA	15	TRBJ2-3	TRBV6-2/TRBV6-3	TRBD1	TGTGCCAGCAGCTCACAGGGGGCCGGCACAGATACGCAGTATTTT	CASSSQGAGTDTQYF
NA	12	TRBJ2-5	TRBV20-1	NA	TGCAGTGCCTCCAGGGGGGAAGAGACCCAGTACTTC	CSASRGEETQYF
NA	12	TRBJ1-2	TRBV3-1	TRBD1	TGTGCCAGCAGCCAGGGACAGGGAGACTACACCTTC	CASSQGQGDYTF
once	15	TRBJ2-1	TRBV9	TRBD2	TGTGCCAGCAGCGTAGGCGGGGGGCGCGAGGATGAGCAGTTCTTC	CASSVGGGREDEQFF
NA	12	TRBJ2-3	TRBV20-1	NA	TGCAGTGCTAGCCGGGGGACAAATACGCAGTATTTT	CSASRGTNTQYF
once	12	TRBJ2-2	TRBV29-1	NA	TGCAGTCCAGGGGTTCGCACCGGGGAGCTGTTTTTT	CSPGVRTGELFF
NA	17	TRBJ1-1	TRBV20-1	TRBD1	TGCAGTGCTACAGGGGGGGGACAGGACTCCTTGAGTGGTGAAGCTTTCTTT	CSATGGGQDSLSGEAFF
NA	12	TRBJ2-2	TRBV3-1	NA	TGTGCCAGCAGCCAAGAGGCCGGGGAGCTGTTTTTT	CASSQEAGELFF
NA	11	TRBJ2-1	TRBV20-1	NA	TGCAGTGCTTATAGCCCCCGGGAGCAGTTCTTC	CSAYSPREQFF
NA	16	TRBJ2-1	TRBV5-6	TRBD1	TGTGCCAGCAGCTTGACAGGGGCCAATCTATACAATGAGCAGTTCTTC	CASSLTGANLYNEQFF
NA	15	TRBJ1-5	TRBV19	NA	TGTGCCAGTAGTATTGGGGGTCAGCATCGTCAGCCCCAGCATTTT	CASSIGGQHRQPQHF
NA	12	TRBJ1-4	TRBV14	NA	TGTGCCAGCAGCCGGCGTGAGGAGGAACTGTTTTTT	CASSRREEELFF
NA	14	TRBJ2-3	TRBV3-1	TRBD2	TGTGCCAGCAGCCAACGGGGGGGCACAGATACGCAGTATTTT	CASSQRGGTDTQYF
NA	12	TRBJ2-7	TRBV28	NA	TGTGCCAGCAGTCGCCGACAGACAGGGCAGTACTTC	CASSRRQTGQYF
NA	13	TRBJ2-7	TRBV20-1	NA	TGCAGTGCTACCGGGACAAAGCCCTACGAGCAGTACTTC	CSATGTKPYEQYF
NA	14	TRBJ1-5	TRBV20-1	NA	TGCAGTGCCGCGAACACGGATAGCAATCAGCCCCAGCATTTT	CSAANTDSNQPQHF
few	14	TRBJ2-1	TRBV5-1	NA	TGCGCCAGCAGCTTGGGACCGCAGGGTAATGAGCAGTTCTTC	CASSLGPQGNEQFF
NA	16	TRBJ2-1	TRBV7-2	NA	TGTGCCAGCAGTTATTACGGCGGGCACTCCTACAATGAGCAGTTCTTC	CASSYYGGHSYNEQFF
NA	17	TRBJ2-1	TRBV4-1	NA	TGCGCCAGCAGCCAGGGGGCGACCGGCGGTGTCTACAATGAGCAGTTCTTC	CASSQGATGGVYNEQFF
NA	15	TRBJ2-1	TRBV24-1	NA	TGTGCCACCAGTGATTCGCAGGGTGTCCTCAATGAGCAGTTCTTC	CATSDSQGVLNEQFF
NA	15	TRBJ2-1	TRBV18	NA	TGTGCCAGCTCACCAACCCGGAGCTCCTACAATGAGCAGTTCTTC	CASSPTRSSYNEQFF
NA	15	TRBJ1-1	TRBV18	TRBD1	TGTGCCAGCTCACCAGCGGACAGGGGTAGGAGTGAAGCTTTCTTT	CASSPADRGRSEAFF
NA	13	TRBJ1-5	TRBV29-1	TRBD1	TGCAGCGCGGGGGACAGCCTCAATCAGCCCCAGCATTTT	CSAGDSLNQPQHF
NA	17	TRBJ1-6	TRBV27	TRBD1	TGTGCCAGCAGTTTATCGAAACTCCGGGACAGGGATTCACCCCTCCACTTT	CASSLSKLRDRDSPLHF
NA	14	TRBJ2-3	TRBV20-1	NA	TGCAGTGCTAGGGTGCCAATTAGCACAGATACGCAGTATTTT	CSARVPISTDTQYF
NA	15	TRBJ2-4	TRBV9	NA	TGTGCCAGCAGCGTAGCTCCTAATACCAAAAACATTCAGTACTTC	CASSVAPNTKNIQYF
NA	15	TRBJ2-7	TRBV20-1	TRBD1	TGCAGTGCTAGCCGCCGGGACAGGGGTGGAATCGAGCAGTACTTC	CSASRRDRGGIEQYF